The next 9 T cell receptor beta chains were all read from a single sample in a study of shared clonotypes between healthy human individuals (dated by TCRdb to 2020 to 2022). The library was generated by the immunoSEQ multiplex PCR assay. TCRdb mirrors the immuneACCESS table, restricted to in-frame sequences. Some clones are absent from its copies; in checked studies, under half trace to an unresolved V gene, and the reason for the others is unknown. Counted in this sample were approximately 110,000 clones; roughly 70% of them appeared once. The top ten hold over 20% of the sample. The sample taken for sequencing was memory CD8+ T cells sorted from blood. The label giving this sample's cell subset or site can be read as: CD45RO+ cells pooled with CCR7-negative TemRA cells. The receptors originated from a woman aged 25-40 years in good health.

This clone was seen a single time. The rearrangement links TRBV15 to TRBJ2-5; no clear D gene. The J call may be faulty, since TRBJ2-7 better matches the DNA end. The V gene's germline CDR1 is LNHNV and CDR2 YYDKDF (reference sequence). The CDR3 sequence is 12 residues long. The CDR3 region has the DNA TGTGCCCTAACGGTTTGGGCCTACGAGCAGTACTTC. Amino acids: CALTVWAYEQYF.

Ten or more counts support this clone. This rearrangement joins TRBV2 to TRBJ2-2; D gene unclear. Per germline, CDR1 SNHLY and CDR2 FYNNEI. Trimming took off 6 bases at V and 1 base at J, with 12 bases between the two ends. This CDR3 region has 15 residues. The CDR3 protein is CASRRLTGNTGELFF. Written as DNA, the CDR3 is TGTGCCAGCAGGCGCCTGACTGGGAACACCGGGGAGCTGTTTTTT.

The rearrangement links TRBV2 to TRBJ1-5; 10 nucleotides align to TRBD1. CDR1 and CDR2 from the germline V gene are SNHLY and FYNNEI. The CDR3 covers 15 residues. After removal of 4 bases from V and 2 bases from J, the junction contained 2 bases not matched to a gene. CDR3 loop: CASSGDRGGNQPQHF. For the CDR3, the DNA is TGTGCCAGCAGTGGGGACAGGGGCGGCAATCAGCCCCAGCATTTT.

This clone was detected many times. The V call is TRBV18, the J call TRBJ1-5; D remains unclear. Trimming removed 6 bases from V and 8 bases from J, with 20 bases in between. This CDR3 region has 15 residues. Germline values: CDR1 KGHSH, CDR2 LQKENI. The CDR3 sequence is CASSRDGVLGEPQHF. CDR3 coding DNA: TGTGCCAGCTCCCGCGACGGCGTCCTGGGTGAGCCCCAGCATTTT.

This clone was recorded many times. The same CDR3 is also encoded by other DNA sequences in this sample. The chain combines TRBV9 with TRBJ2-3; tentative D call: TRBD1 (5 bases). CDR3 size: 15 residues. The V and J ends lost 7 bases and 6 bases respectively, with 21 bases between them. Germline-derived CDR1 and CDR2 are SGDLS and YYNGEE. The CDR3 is CASSYGGAGSDTQYF. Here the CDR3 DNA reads TGTGCCAGCTCCTACGGTGGGGCAGGGTCGGATACGCAGTATTTT. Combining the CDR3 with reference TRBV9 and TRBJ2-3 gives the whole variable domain DSGVTQTPKHLITATGQRVTLRCSPRSGDLSVYWYQQSLDQGLQFLIQYYNGEERAKGNILERFSAQQFPDLHSELNLSSLELGDSALYFCASSYGGAGSDTQYFGPGTRLTVL.

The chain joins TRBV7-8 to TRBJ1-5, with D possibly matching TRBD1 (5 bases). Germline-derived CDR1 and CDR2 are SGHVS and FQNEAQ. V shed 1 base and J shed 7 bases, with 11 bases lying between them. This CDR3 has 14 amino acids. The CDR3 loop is CASSLVWTSQPQHF. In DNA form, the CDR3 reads TGTGCCAGCAGCTTAGTTTGGACAAGCCAGCCCCAGCATTTT.

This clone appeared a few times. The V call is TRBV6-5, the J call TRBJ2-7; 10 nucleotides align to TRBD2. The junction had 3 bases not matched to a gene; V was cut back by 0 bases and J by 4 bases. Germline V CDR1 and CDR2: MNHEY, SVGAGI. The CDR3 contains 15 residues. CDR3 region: CASSYSEREGYEQYF. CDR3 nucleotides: TGTGCCAGCAGTTACTCGGAGCGGGAGGGTTACGAGCAGTACTTC.

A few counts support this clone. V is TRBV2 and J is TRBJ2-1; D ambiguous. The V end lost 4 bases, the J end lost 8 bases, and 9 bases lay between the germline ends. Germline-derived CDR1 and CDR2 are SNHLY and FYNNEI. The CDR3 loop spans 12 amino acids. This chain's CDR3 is CASSVGHHEQFF. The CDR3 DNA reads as TGTGCCAGCAGTGTAGGTCACCATGAGCAGTTCTTC.

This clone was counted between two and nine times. DNA of the CDR3: TGTGCCACCAGCTCTAGACGGGGAACTGGCTACACCTTC. Translating gives CATSSRRGTGYTF. This chain uses TRBV15 with TRBJ1-2; D unclear. Trimming stripped 5 bases from V and 7 bases from J, with 14 bases between. Germline CDR1 is LNHNV and CDR2 is YYDKDF (reference sequence). The CDR3 has 13 residues.